This T cell receptor (beta chain) derives from a study of shared clonotypes between healthy human individuals. Whole-study results and caveats: Sample collection involved blood only; tissue repertoires are likely different. How much donors shared clonotypes was expected to be affected by sequencing depth. Represented genetic and exposure-history diversity was restricted by having few donors.

In germline, CDR1 is MNHEY, CDR2 SMNVEV (reference sequence). V lost 5 bases and J 1 base, leaving 8 bases between the germline ends. CDR3 length equals 13 residues. Genomic DNA from each subset was divided evenly over several immunoSEQ plates. Data came from immunoSEQ multiplex PCR; TCRdb stores just in-frame clones and leaves some out. This table holds under 600,000 clones, roughly 79% found once. This clone came up a few times. Its cognate antigen is unknown. Sequenced sample: PBMCs. V gene TRBV27 combines with J gene TRBJ1-1, with D unresolved. This TCR was sampled from a woman in her thirties or forties in good health. Some clones in this sample may be carry-over from other donors' samples. The CDR3 bases are TGTGCCAGCAGTCGAACAGAGAACACTGAAGCTTTCTTT. Its translation: CASSRTENTEAFF.